These 16 T cell receptor beta chains came from one sample sequenced in a study of T cell clonotyping in hematopoietic cell transplantation. Using immunoSEQ multiplex PCR, the repertoire was profiled, and TCRdb retains in-frame clones only, with some absent. The table shows roughly 13,000 clones, with 70% to 80% occurring only once. The source material was peripheral blood mononuclear cells, sampled 180 days after allogeneic stem cell transplant. The receptors come from a male patient aged 60-69 years who had an allogeneic stem cell transplant from an unrelated donor, so the T cells may come from the graft donor. Some clones in this sample may be carry-over from other donors' samples.

The V gene is TRBV6-1, the J gene TRBJ1-6, with TRBD1 matching over 9 bases. The CDR3 extends over 13 amino acids. Germline-derived CDR1 and CDR2 are MNHNS and SASEGT. With 8 bases clipped from V and 9 bases from J, the junction kept 5 bases outside the gene matches. The CDR3 DNA reads TGTGCCAGCCGGGACAGGGTTAGTTCACCCCTCCACTTT. Amino acids: CASRDRVSSPLHF.

The chain has TRBV30 and TRBJ1-1; tentatively, D is TRBD1 (6 bases). This CDR3 spans 13 amino acids. Germline CDR1 reads GTSNPN; CDR2 reads SVGIG (reference sequence). V lost 0 bases and J lost 1, with 6 bases in between. The CDR3 DNA reads as TGTGCCTGGAGTGTACAGGGGAACACTGAAGCTTTCTTT. It specifies CAWSVQGNTEAFF.

The chain couples TRBV4-1 to TRBJ2-7; 7 positions agree with TRBD1. V dropped 2 bases and J dropped 0; count of bases not matched to a gene: 7. CDR3 length equals 16 residues. The germline V gene encodes CDR1 MGHRA and CDR2 YSYEKL. The CDR3, as DNA: TGCGCCAGCAGCCAAATACCCGGACAGGTCTCCTACGAGCAGTACTTC. Translation: CASSQIPGQVSYEQYF.

The chain recombines TRBV30 with TRBJ2-5; D call uncertain. The CDR3 covers 12 residues. V dropped 2 bases and J dropped 5 bases, with 9 bases sitting between them. Germline V gives CDR1 GTSNPN, CDR2 SVGIG (reference sequence). Here the CDR3 reads CAWSTIGETQYF. In DNA, the CDR3 is TGTGCCTGGAGTACTATTGGGGAGACCCAGTACTTC.

To note about this clone: Other nucleotide sequences from this sample produce the same CDR3. The rearrangement links TRBV6-5 to TRBJ2-7; a possible D gene is TRBD1 (5 bases). Trimming stripped 0 bases from V and 2 bases from J, with 5 bases between. CDR1 MNHEY and CDR2 SVGAGI come from the germline V gene. The CDR3 has 13 amino acids. The CDR3 coding sequence is TGTGCCAGCAGTTACTCAGGGGCCTACGAGCAGTACTTC. As protein: CASSYSGAYEQYF.

In DNA form, the CDR3 reads TGTGCCAGCACCGATTTTGGGACAGCGAGCTACGAGCAGTACTTC. This translates into CASTDFGTASYEQYF. V and J are TRBV6-1 and TRBJ2-7; 7 bases line up with TRBD1. Per the germline V gene, CDR1 is MNHNS and CDR2 is SASEGT. The V segment lost 7 bases and the J segment 3 bases; nucleotides outside the gene matches: 12. The CDR3 covers 15 residues.

This clone was detected only a few times. V usage is TRBV6-6 and J usage is TRBJ1-2; 9 bases are shared with TRBD1. Looked up from germline, CDR1 is MNHNY and CDR2 is SVGAGI (reference sequence). The V gene end was trimmed by 7 bases and the J gene end by 4 bases; junction bases not matched to a gene: 4. This CDR3 region has 13 residues. In DNA, the CDR3 is TGTGCCAGCAACCCGGGACAGGGCTATGGCTACACCTTC. Its translation is CASNPGQGYGYTF.

The gene calls are TRBV6-6 and TRBJ2-7, with 7 bases matching TRBD2. V shed 4 bases, J shed 7 bases, and the junction held 10 bases outside the gene matches. This CDR3 has 14 amino acids. The germline V gene has CDR1 MNHNY and CDR2 SVGAGI (reference sequence). This CDR3 is CASSLTSEVGEQYF. Here the CDR3 DNA reads TGTGCCAGCAGTTTAACTAGCGAAGTTGGGGAGCAGTACTTC.

The gene calls are TRBV29-1 and TRBJ2-2, with 10 nucleotides matching TRBD1. The germline V gene has CDR1 SQVTM and CDR2 ANQGSEA. The CDR3 covers 16 residues. V shed 2 bases, J shed 5 bases, and the junction held 8 bases outside the gene matches. This CDR3 reads CSVESGTGVGTGELFF. CDR3 bases: TGCAGCGTTGAATCCGGGACAGGGGTAGGGACCGGGGAGCTGTTTTTT.

This chain links TRBV6-5 with TRBJ1-6; 8 nucleotides line up with TRBD1. Germline V gene data show CDR1 as MNHEY and CDR2 as SVGAGI. Losses at the gene ends were 4 bases for V and 9 bases for J; bases not matched to a gene: 8. CDR3 size: 15 residues. Written as DNA, the CDR3 is TGTGCCAGCAGTTCGACAGGGGAAGGAGGTTCACCCCTCCACTTT. This sequence encodes CASSSTGEGGSPLHF.

This clone showed up just a few times. The chain recombines TRBV30 with TRBJ2-7, with no clear D. The CDR3 has 11 amino acids. Germline V CDR1 and CDR2: GTSNPN, SVGIG (reference sequence). Trimming took 1 base from V and 6 from J, leaving 7 bases between them. This CDR3 is CAWSAWGEQYF. CDR3 nucleotide sequence: TGTGCCTGGAGTGCCTGGGGCGAGCAGTACTTC.

The V call is TRBV6-1, the J call TRBJ2-3, with TRBD2 matching 8 bases. The ends lost 5 bases at V and 4 bases at J; junction bases unmatched: 2. Germline CDR1 MNHNS, CDR2 SASEGT. This CDR3 region has 13 residues. The CDR3 sequence: CASSSGGADTQYF. The DNA of the CDR3 is TGTGCCAGCAGTAGCGGGGGTGCAGATACGCAGTATTTT.

V usage is TRBV28 and J usage is TRBJ1-3; D is perhaps TRBD1 (6 bases). V lost 5 bases and J 5 bases, leaving 13 bases between the germline ends. Germline V lookup: CDR1 MDHEN, CDR2 SYDVKM. The CDR3 covers 14 residues. CDR3 sequence: CASSPQGSRNTIYF. CDR3 in DNA: TGTGCCAGCAGTCCGCAGGGGAGTAGAAACACCATATATTTT.

The V and J genes are TRBV19 and TRBJ1-1; 7 positions match TRBD1. The CDR3 has 16 amino acids. CDR1 LNHDA and CDR2 SQIVND come from the germline V gene (reference sequence). V lost 6 bases to trimming and J lost 0 bases; unmatched junction nucleotides: 10. The CDR3 DNA is TGTGCCAGTAGCCGACAGGGTAAGGGTTTGAACACTGAAGCTTTCTTT. This translates into CASSRQGKGLNTEAFF.

A single count supports this clone. Additional DNA sequences in this sample encode the identical CDR3. The gene calls are TRBV30 and TRBJ1-1; D might be TRBD1 (5 bases). Germline V CDR1 and CDR2: GTSNPN, SVGIG (reference sequence). The CDR3 runs to 12 residues. Trimming pared 4 bases from V and 5 bases from J, leaving 11 bases between. CDR3 sequence (DNA): TGTGCCTGGAAATTCCGGGGGACTGAAGCTTTCTTT. Protein sequence: CAWKFRGTEAFF. Full variable domain (remainder filled in from reference TRBV30 and TRBJ1-1): SQTIHQWPATLVQPVGSPLSLECTVEGTSNPNLYWYRQAAGRGLQLLFYSVGIGQISSEVPQNLSASRPQDRQFILSSKKLLLSDSGFYLCAWKFRGTEAFFGQGTRLTVV.

The genes are TRBV30 and TRBJ2-5; 7 positions agree with TRBD2. Trimming took 7 bases from V and 5 from J; bases not matched to a gene: 7. CDR1 and CDR2 from the germline V gene are GTSNPN and SVGIG (reference sequence). The CDR3 extends over 12 amino acids. DNA for the CDR3: TGTGCCTTTGGATTCGGGAGGGAGACCCAGTACTTC. Translated: CAFGFGRETQYF. Looking up the rest from reference TRBV30 and TRBJ2-5 gives the full variable domain: SQTIHQWPATLVQPVGSPLSLECTVEGTSNPNLYWYRQAAGRGLQLLFYSVGIGQISSEVPQNLSASRPQDRQFILSSKKLLLSDSGFYLCAFGFGRETQYFGPGTRLLVL.